These 25 T cell receptor beta chains were all obtained from the same sample, sequenced in a study of blood T cell repertoires in COVID-19. The repertoire was sequenced with immunoSEQ multiplex PCR; TCRdb's copy has only in-frame clones and lacks some. The top ten hold 5.5% to 7.5% of the sample, which has about 80,000 clones, 70% to 90% seen once. Specimen: peripheral blood. Source of these receptors: a woman older than 75 with acute or convalescent COVID-19.

V gene TRBV29-1 combines with J gene TRBJ2-7; D uncertain. CDR1 is SQVTM and CDR2 is ANQGSEA in the germline V gene. V was clipped by 4 bases and J by 9 bases, with 19 bases between them. This CDR3 has 13 amino acids. The CDR3 DNA sequence: TGCAGCGTTGTACTCGGCACCTCGACGGGGCAGTACTTC. Its protein product is CSVVLGTSTGQYF.

This chain connects TRBV30 to TRBJ1-2, with TRBD1 matching 11 bases. The V gene end was trimmed by 2 bases and the J gene end by 7 bases; junction bases not matched to a gene: 12. This CDR3 comprises 16 residues. From germline, CDR1 is GTSNPN and CDR2 SVGIG (reference sequence). The CDR3 loop is CAWSRSRDRGIRGYTF. As DNA, the CDR3 is TGTGCCTGGAGTAGATCCCGGGACAGGGGGATCCGTGGCTACACCTTC.

In the case of this clone: This sample also contains other DNA sequences that code for the same CDR3. The chain recombines TRBV3-1 (or the pseudogene TRBV3-2) with TRBJ1-1; D unresolved. Germline CDR1 and CDR2: LGHDT and YNNKEL (reference sequence). This CDR3 contains 13 residues. The V end lost 1 base, the J end lost 2 bases, and 5 bases lay between the germline ends. CDR3 coding DNA: TGTGCCAGCAGCCAAGGAGGAAACACTGAAGCTTTCTTT. This sequence encodes CASSQGGNTEAFF.

CDR3 protein: CASSYSFDRAEAFF. The CDR3 DNA sequence: TGTGCCAGCAGTTACTCATTTGACAGGGCTGAAGCTTTCTTT. V is TRBV6-2 or TRBV6-3 and J is TRBJ1-1, with 7 positions matching TRBD1. Trimming at V came to 0 bases and at J to 6 bases, leaving 4 bases not matched to a gene. The CDR3 extends over 14 amino acids. Germline CDR1 and CDR2: MNHEY and SVGEGT.

This chain connects TRBV5-1 to TRBJ1-5; 8 bases agree with TRBD1. The CDR3 consists of 14 residues. Losses at the gene ends were 2 bases for V and 6 bases for J; bases not matched to a gene: 4. Per germline, CDR1 SGHRS and CDR2 YFSETQ. The CDR3 bases are TGCGCCAGCAGCTTCCAGGGGGCAGGTCAGCCCCAGCATTTT. Its protein is CASSFQGAGQPQHF.

The chain carries TRBV11-3 and TRBJ2-5, with 11 bases identical to TRBD2. CDR3 length: 15 residues. Trimming at V came to 5 bases and at J to 3 bases, leaving 5 bases not matched to a gene. The germline V gene has CDR1 SGHNT and CDR2 YENEEA. Here the CDR3 reads CASSTYSGGEETQYF. CDR3 DNA sequence: TGTGCCAGCAGCACTTATAGCGGGGGGGAAGAGACCCAGTACTTC. Full variable domain (outside the CDR3, taken from reference TRBV11-3 and TRBJ2-5): EAGVVQSPRYKIIEKKQPVAFWCNPISGHNTLYWYLQNLGQGPELLIRYENEEAVDDSQLPKDRFSAERLKGVDSTLKIQPAELGDSAVYLCASSTYSGGEETQYFGPGTRLLVL.

The V gene is TRBV3-1 (or the pseudogene TRBV3-2), the J gene TRBJ2-3; 7 positions agree with TRBD1. The CDR3 spans 15 residues. Losses at the gene ends were 2 bases for V and 8 bases for J; bases not matched to a gene: 10. Germline V gene sequence: CDR1 LGHDT, CDR2 YNNKEL (reference sequence). CDR3 DNA: TGTGCCAGCAGCCAACGCGGACAGGTATCAGGTACGCAGTATTTT. Protein: CASSQRGQVSGTQYF.

The chain recombines TRBV6-7 with TRBJ2-1; 7 nucleotides agree with TRBD1. TRBV6-7 is recorded as an ORF, its role being uncertain. The CDR3 runs to 19 residues. Unmatched junction bases numbered 17, after V lost 6 bases and J lost 0 bases. CDR3 sequence: CASRKPGQCRCGSYNEQFF. As DNA, the CDR3 is TGTGCCAGCAGGAAACCGGGACAGTGCCGTTGTGGCTCCTACAATGAGCAGTTCTTC.

The CDR3 sequence: CASSQEGQGSPLHF. As DNA, the CDR3 is TGCGCCAGCAGCCAAGAGGGGCAGGGATCACCCCTCCACTTT. The chain couples TRBV4-3 to TRBJ1-6, with D tentatively TRBD1 (5 bases). This CDR3 contains 14 residues. The ends were cut back, 0 bases at V and 10 bases at J, with 10 bases in the middle. Per germline, CDR1 LGHNA and CDR2 YSLEER.

The chain joins TRBV5-1 to TRBJ2-1; 11 bases map to TRBD2. V lost 1 base and J lost 0; bases outside the gene matches: 0. This CDR3 is built from 16 residues. The germline CDR1 and CDR2 sequences are SGHRS and YFSETQ. CDR3 in amino acids: CASSLTSGSSYNEQFF. In nucleotides, the CDR3 is TGCGCCAGCAGCTTGACTAGCGGGAGCTCCTACAATGAGCAGTTCTTC.

This sequence joins TRBV27 and TRBJ1-6; TRBD1 matches at 9 bases. Germline CDR1 MNHEY, CDR2 SMNVEV (reference sequence). The CDR3 consists of 14 residues. V shed 6 bases and J 11 bases; nucleotides not matched to a gene: 8. CDR3 protein: CASSRGQGAPPLHF. CDR3 coding DNA: TGTGCCAGCAGCCGGGGACAGGGAGCCCCACCCCTCCACTTT.

The chain uses TRBV27 and TRBJ1-3; no clear D. V lost 3 bases, J lost 4 bases, and 7 bases lay in between. CDR3 length: 13 residues. The germline V gene has CDR1 MNHEY and CDR2 SMNVEV (reference sequence). CDR3 coding DNA: TGTGCCAGCAGTTTCAGATTCGGAAACACCATATATTTT. Protein sequence: CASSFRFGNTIYF.

This chain joins TRBV6-5 and TRBJ1-3; D is perhaps TRBD1 (5 bases). CDR1 is MNHEY and CDR2 is SVGAGI in the germline V gene. Trimming stripped 6 bases from V and 0 bases from J, with 9 bases between. The CDR3 is made up of 14 amino acids. CDR3 protein: CASSQTASGNTIYF. The CDR3 DNA is TGTGCCAGCAGCCAGACAGCCTCTGGAAACACCATATATTTT.

The CDR3 loop is CASQQGPNTEAFF. In DNA form, the CDR3 reads TGTGCCAGCCAACAGGGCCCAAACACTGAAGCTTTCTTT. This rearrangement joins TRBV2 to TRBJ1-1; a weak D match, TRBD1 (6 bases). V was shortened by 8 bases and J by 2 bases, with 12 bases between the two germline ends. This CDR3 region has 13 residues. Germline V CDR1 and CDR2: SNHLY, FYNNEI.

This chain uses TRBV5-4 with TRBJ2-1; D remains unclear. Trimming pared 1 base from V and 6 bases from J, leaving 8 bases between. CDR1 is SGHNT, CDR2 YYREEE, per germline (reference sequence). This CDR3 has 13 residues. The CDR3 coding sequence is TGTGCCAGCAGCTTGCCAGACACCAATGAGCAGTTCTTC. Protein sequence: CASSLPDTNEQFF. The whole variable domain, remainder taken from reference TRBV5-4 and TRBJ2-1, is ETGVTQSPTHLIKTRGQQVTLRCSSQSGHNTVSWYQQALGQGPQFIFQYYREEENGRGNFPPRFSGLQFPNYSSELNVNALELDDSALYLCASSLPDTNEQFFGPGTRLTVL.

In its sample, this clone was seen a few times. This chain connects TRBV19 to TRBJ1-2; 8 bases align to TRBD1. V was clipped by 5 bases and J by 2 bases; unmatched bases: 10. Germline V gene sequence: CDR1 LNHDA, CDR2 SQIVND (reference sequence). This CDR3 spans 16 amino acids. The CDR3, as DNA: TGTGCCAGTAGTGCCACCGGGACAGGAAGAAACTATGGCTACACCTTC. This codes for CASSATGTGRNYGYTF.

The chain has TRBV24-1 and TRBJ2-5; TRBD1 matches 9 bases. This CDR3 contains 15 residues. J gave up 1 base and V 3 bases, and 2 bases lay outside the gene matches. CDR1 and CDR2 (germline): KGHDR, SFDVKD. Written as DNA, the CDR3 is TGTGCCACCAGTGATCCGACAGGGGGCCAAGAGACCCAGTACTTC. As protein: CATSDPTGGQETQYF.

The chain links TRBV29-1 to TRBJ2-2; 10 bases match TRBD1. The trim removed 6 bases at V and 5 bases at J, leaving 9 bases unmatched. The CDR3 runs to 15 residues. Looked up from germline, CDR1 is SQVTM and CDR2 is ANQGSEA. CDR3 DNA sequence: TGCAGCGTGGTTTTGACAGGGGGCCGGACCGGGGAGCTGTTTTTT. Amino acids: CSVVLTGGRTGELFF.

This chain uses TRBV29-1 with TRBJ2-3, with TRBD1 matching 9 bases. Losses at the gene ends were 7 bases for V and 4 bases for J; bases not matched to a gene: 12. Germline-derived CDR1 and CDR2 are SQVTM and ANQGSEA. The CDR3 loop spans 15 amino acids. CDR3 protein: CSAEGGQGFADTQYF. CDR3 nucleotides: TGCAGCGCCGAAGGGGGACAGGGATTCGCAGATACGCAGTATTTT.

This clone appeared a few times. The rearrangement links TRBV5-1 to TRBJ2-4, with D maybe TRBD2 (5 bases). CDR3 size: 15 residues. CDR1 is SGHRS, CDR2 YFSETQ, per germline. Deletions cut 4 bases from V and 1 base from J, with 12 bases between. CDR3 in DNA: TGCGCCAGCAGCGCGGAGGAGGCGGCCAAAAACATTCAGTACTTC. Protein sequence: CASSAEEAAKNIQYF.

The chain uses TRBV5-1 and TRBJ2-1; the D gene is possibly TRBD2 (7 bases). Trimming stripped 6 bases from V and 6 bases from J, with 13 bases between. The CDR3 extends over 13 amino acids. The V gene's germline CDR1 is SGHRS and CDR2 YFSETQ. The CDR3 nucleotides are TGCGCCAGCACCGCGGGGGCCGTCAATGAGCAGTTCTTC. Translation gives CASTAGAVNEQFF.

This chain uses TRBV28 with TRBJ1-6; no firm D call. The V end lost 5 bases, the J end lost 9 bases, and 11 bases lay between the germline ends. The CDR3 extends over 13 amino acids. Germline CDR1 MDHEN, CDR2 SYDVKM. CDR3 DNA: TGTGCCAGCAGTCGCCAACAGAGTTCACCCCTCCACTTT. Amino acid sequence: CASSRQQSSPLHF.

J is TRBJ2-1 and V is TRBV5-4; maybe TRBD1 (6 bases). Per germline, CDR1 SGHNT and CDR2 YYREEE (reference sequence). Trimming pared 4 bases from V and 8 bases from J, leaving 13 bases between. The CDR3 extends over 13 amino acids. This CDR3 reads CASSTPEGDEQFF. CDR3 in DNA: TGTGCCAGCAGCACACCAGAGGGGGATGAGCAGTTCTTC.

The chain combines TRBV20-1 with TRBJ2-1, with D tentatively TRBD1 (6 bases). Germline values: CDR1 DFQATT, CDR2 SNEGSKA (reference sequence). The V end was cut by 3 bases, the J end by 5 bases, with 20 bases between. CDR3 length equals 16 residues. The CDR3: CSASSPTGVVHNEQFF. The CDR3, as DNA: TGCAGTGCTAGTAGCCCGACAGGAGTTGTTCACAATGAGCAGTTCTTC.

The CDR3 coding sequence is TGTGCCACCAGCAGCCCCTCCGGGGGGCCCTACAATGAGCAGTTCTTC. The encoded protein is CATSSPSGGPYNEQFF. The rearrangement links TRBV15 to TRBJ2-1, with D perhaps matching TRBD2 (7 bases). CDR1 and CDR2 from the germline V gene are LNHNV and YYDKDF (reference sequence). The V end lost 3 bases, the J end lost 2 bases, and 14 bases lay between the germline ends. The CDR3 has 16 amino acids.